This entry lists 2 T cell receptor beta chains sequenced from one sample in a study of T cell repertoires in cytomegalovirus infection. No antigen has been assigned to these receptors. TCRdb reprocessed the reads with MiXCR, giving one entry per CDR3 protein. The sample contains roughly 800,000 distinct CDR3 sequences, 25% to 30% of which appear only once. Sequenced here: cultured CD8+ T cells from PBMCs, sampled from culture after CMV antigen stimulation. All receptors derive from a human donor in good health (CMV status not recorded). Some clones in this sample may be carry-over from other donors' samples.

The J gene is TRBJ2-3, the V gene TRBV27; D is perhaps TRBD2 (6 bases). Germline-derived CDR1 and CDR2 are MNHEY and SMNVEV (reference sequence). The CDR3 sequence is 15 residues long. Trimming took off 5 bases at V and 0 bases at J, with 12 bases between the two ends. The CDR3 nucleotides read TGTGCCAGCAGTCCCTGGGCGGGGAGCACAGATACGCAGTATTTT. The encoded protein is CASSPWAGSTDTQYF.

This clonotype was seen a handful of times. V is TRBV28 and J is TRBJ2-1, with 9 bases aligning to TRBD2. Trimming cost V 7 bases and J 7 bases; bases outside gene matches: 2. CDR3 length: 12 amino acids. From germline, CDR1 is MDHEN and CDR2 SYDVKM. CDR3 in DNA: TGTGCCAGCACTAGCGGGGATAATGAGCAGTTCTTC. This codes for CASTSGDNEQFF.